This T cell receptor beta chain was obtained from a study of PD-1 blockade in classical Hodgkin lymphoma. Here immunoSEQ multiplex PCR was the method, and the copy in TCRdb shows in-frame clones only, minus some. The profile shows fewer than 40,000 clones, roughly nine tenths of them singletons. V trimming: 1 base; J trimming: 10 bases; junction bases outside the gene matches: 7. Germline CDR1 and CDR2: SGHNT and YENEEA. The CDR3 is 15 amino acids. The time point here: newly diagnosed, previously untreated cHL patient sample. Isolation of CD4+ T cells from thawed PBMCs was performed by magnetic negative selection.

Sequenced material: CD4+ T cells from blood. V is TRBV11-3 and J is TRBJ2-1; 10 bases line up with TRBD2. This TCR was sampled from a human donor with classical Hodgkin lymphoma. CDR3 protein: CASSLVASGSGEQFF. The CDR3 DNA is TGTGCCAGCAGCTTAGTCGCTAGCGGGAGCGGAGAGCAGTTCTTC.